Presented here are 32 T cell receptor beta chains from one specimen sequenced in a study of response to subunit inactivated influenza vaccine. TCRdb passed the RT-PCR reads through MiXCR, listing each CDR3 protein once. The table includes more than 600,000 distinct CDR3 sequences, approximately 17% detected once. The specimen was PBMCs from blood, collected roughly 5 days after vaccination. The receptors were gathered from a man between 45 and 60 years old who received an inactivated influenza vaccine.

This clonotype was seen a few times. The CDR3 protein is CASSPLTRTPETQYF. The CDR3 DNA sequence: TGTGCCAGCTCACCCCTGACCCGAACTCCGGAGACCCAGTACTTC. The chain links TRBV18 to TRBJ2-5; D is undetermined. Germline CDR1 and CDR2: KGHSH and LQKENI. Trimming shortened V by 3 bases and J by 5 bases, and 16 bases separated the two germline ends. This CDR3 is 15 amino acids long.

This sequence joins TRBV29-1 and TRBJ2-7; maybe TRBD2 (5 bases). The germline CDR1 and CDR2 sequences are SQVTM and ANQGSEA. The V end was cut by 1 base, the J end by 2 bases, with 18 bases between. The CDR3 extends over 16 amino acids. The CDR3 region has the DNA TGCAGCGTTGAAGTTGGCCTTGGAGGCGCAGCCTACGAGCAGTACTTC. Translating gives CSVEVGLGGAAYEQYF.

A few counts support this clonotype. The V call is TRBV5-1, the J call TRBJ2-3, with a tentative D call TRBD2 (5 bases). The CDR3 has 15 residues. Trimming took 2 bases from V and 3 from J, leaving 13 bases between them. In germline, CDR1 is SGHRS, CDR2 YFSETQ. In DNA form, the CDR3 reads TGCGCCAGCAGCTTATTCGGGAAAAGGACAGATACGCAGTATTTT. Translated, it gives CASSLFGKRTDTQYF. Supplemented by reference TRBV5-1 and TRBJ2-3, the full variable domain reads KAGVTQTPRYLIKTRGQQVTLSCSPISGHRSVSWYQQTPGQGLQFLFEYFSETQRNKGNFPGRFSGRQFSNSRSEMNVSTLELGDSALYLCASSLFGKRTDTQYFGPGTRLTVL.

This chain connects TRBV7-9 to TRBJ2-1; TRBD1 matches at 7 bases. The CDR3 runs 16 residues. The V gene end was trimmed by 1 base and the J gene end by 7 bases; junction bases not matched to a gene: 10. The germline V gene encodes CDR1 SEHNR and CDR2 FQNEAQ (reference sequence). CDR3 sequence (DNA): TGTGCCAGCAGCTTAGAGTACAGGGGAAAGACTAATGAGCAGTTCTTC. Translated, it gives CASSLEYRGKTNEQFF. Filled out from reference TRBV7-9 and TRBJ2-1, the complete variable domain reads DTGVSQNPRHKITKRGQNVTFRCDPISEHNRLYWYRQTLGQGPEFLTYFQNEAQLEKSRLLSDRFSAERPKGSFSTLEIQRTEQGDSAMYLCASSLEYRGKTNEQFFGPGTRLTVL.

The V call is TRBV30, the J call TRBJ2-1; TRBD2 might be the D (6 bases). The V end lost 4 bases, the J end lost 4 bases, and 8 bases lay between the germline ends. The germline gives CDR1 GTSNPN, CDR2 SVGIG (reference sequence). This CDR3 is built from 12 residues. The CDR3 loop is CAWIGTYNEQFF. CDR3 DNA: TGTGCCTGGATAGGGACTTACAATGAGCAGTTCTTC.

The J gene is TRBJ2-6, the V gene TRBV2, with TRBD1 identical over 8 bases. V shed 2 bases and J 4 bases; nucleotides not matched to a gene: 10. Germline lookup yields CDR1 SNHLY and CDR2 FYNNEI. This CDR3 is 18 amino acids long. CDR3 sequence reads: CASSEYRGVSMGANVLTF. CDR3 nucleotide sequence: TGTGCCAGCAGTGAATACAGGGGGGTATCAATGGGGGCCAACGTCCTGACTTTC.

The rearrangement uses TRBV20-1 and TRBJ1-2; 8 bases line up with TRBD1. J lost 4 bases, V lost 5 bases, and 9 bases had no gene match. The CDR3 runs to 14 residues. The germline V gene encodes CDR1 DFQATT and CDR2 SNEGSKA (reference sequence). In DNA form, the CDR3 reads TGCAGTGCTTCCGCGACAGGGGCCGGCTATGGCTACACCTTC. Its protein product is CSASATGAGYGYTF.

This clonotype was seen only a few times. The chain combines TRBV12-3 or TRBV12-4 with TRBJ2-1; 9 positions match TRBD2. Unmatched junction bases numbered 6, after V lost 3 bases and J lost 9 bases. The CDR3 consists of 14 residues. CDR3 coding DNA: TGTGCCAGCAGTTTGGCGGGGGGGTCTGGTGAGCAGTTCTTC. Amino acid sequence: CASSLAGGSGEQFF.

This clonotype was observed at least ten times. The DNA for the CDR3 is TGTGCCAGCAGAGCTAGGACGGCCGATAATTCACCCCTCCACTTT. Encoded protein: CASRARTADNSPLHF. The chain links TRBV27 to TRBJ1-6; no clear D. Germline-derived CDR1 and CDR2 are MNHEY and SMNVEV (reference sequence). V was shortened by 6 bases and J by 5 bases, with 14 bases between the two germline ends. The CDR3 length is 15 residues.

The table lists this clonotype with many counts. The rearrangement uses TRBV29-1 and TRBJ2-7, with D unresolved. This CDR3 is built from 13 residues. The V end lost 1 base, the J end lost 2 bases, and 9 bases lay between the germline ends. In germline, CDR1 is SQVTM, CDR2 ANQGSEA. CDR3 nucleotide sequence: TGCAGCGTTGAAGGCCAGTATCCCTACGAGCAGTACTTC. Translating it yields CSVEGQYPYEQYF.

This clonotype showed up just a few times. The chain links TRBV27 to TRBJ2-7; the match to TRBD2 covers 8 bases. There are 15 residues in the CDR3. J was trimmed by 3 bases and V by 4 bases; bases with no gene match: 8. Germline CDR1 and CDR2: MNHEY and SMNVEV (reference sequence). CDR3 in amino acids: CASSSQRGSFYEQYF. The CDR3 DNA reads as TGTGCCAGCAGTTCTCAGCGGGGGTCCTTCTACGAGCAGTACTTC.

V gene TRBV11-1 combines with J gene TRBJ2-7; either TRBD1 or TRBD2 may supply D (5 bases each). The CDR3 has 12 residues. V gave up 10 bases and J gave up 2 bases, with 12 bases separating them. Per germline, CDR1 SGHAT and CDR2 FQDESV (reference sequence). The CDR3 region is CATGDGPYEQYF. The CDR3 coding sequence is TGTGCCACCGGGGACGGTCCCTACGAGCAGTACTTC.

The chain carries TRBV20-1 and TRBJ1-5; D unclear. The ends were cut back, 1 base at V and 6 bases at J, with 16 bases in the middle. Germline CDR1 is DFQATT and CDR2 is SNEGSKA (reference sequence). CDR3 length: 15 amino acids. The CDR3 loop is CSARGSASVSQPQHF. For the CDR3, the DNA is TGCAGTGCTAGAGGGTCAGCGTCAGTCAGTCAGCCCCAGCATTTT.

The V and J genes are TRBV7-9 and TRBJ2-3, with D unclear. Germline CDR1 SEHNR, CDR2 FQNEAQ (reference sequence). V lost 1 base and J lost 1, with 9 bases in between. This CDR3 contains 15 residues. The CDR3 region is CASSLGQPGTDTQYF. In nucleotides, the CDR3 is TGTGCCAGCAGCTTAGGTCAACCAGGCACAGATACGCAGTATTTT.

This clonotype was detected a few times. The genes are TRBV12-3 or TRBV12-4 and TRBJ2-7; 10 nucleotides agree with TRBD1. V shed 4 bases and J 7 bases; nucleotides not matched to a gene: 7. This CDR3 contains 14 residues. The DNA of the CDR3 is TGTGCCAGCAGTTCCCGGGACAGGGGTCGGGAGCAGTACTTC. It yields the protein CASSSRDRGREQYF.

The chain uses TRBV6-1 and TRBJ1-4; unclear D gene. V was shortened by 4 bases and J by 6 bases, with 12 bases between the two germline ends. The CDR3 has 14 residues. CDR1 is MNHNS, CDR2 SASEGT, per germline. The CDR3 nucleotides read TGTGCCAGCAGTGGGTCCAGGCGGGATGAAAAACTGTTTTTT. Encoded protein: CASSGSRRDEKLFF.

The gene calls are TRBV5-4 and TRBJ2-1, with 9 bases aligning to TRBD1. V dropped 4 bases and J dropped 9; count of bases not matched to a gene: 11. Germline V gene data show CDR1 as SGHNT and CDR2 as YYREEE (reference sequence). The CDR3 is made up of 15 amino acids. The chain's CDR3 is CASSRQGGGPSEQFF. The CDR3 bases are TGTGCCAGCAGCCGACAGGGGGGCGGGCCAAGTGAGCAGTTCTTC.

This rearrangement joins TRBV10-3 to TRBJ2-2; D gene ambiguous. Germline values: CDR1 ENHRY, CDR2 SYGVKD. The V end lost 0 bases, the J end lost 2 bases, and 7 bases lay between the germline ends. The CDR3 sequence is 15 residues long. The CDR3 bases are TGTGCCATCAGTGAGTCTGCAGTAAACACCGGGGAGCTGTTTTTT. Its protein product is CAISESAVNTGELFF.

The gene calls are TRBV7-2 and TRBJ1-5; D is undetermined. The CDR3 consists of 13 residues. Per the germline V gene, CDR1 is SGHTA and CDR2 is FQGNSA. V was trimmed by 1 base and J by 7 bases, leaving 8 bases between them. CDR3 bases: TGTGCCAGCAGCTTAGACAAAGGCCAGCCCCAGCATTTT. This encodes CASSLDKGQPQHF.

This chain connects TRBV6-5 to TRBJ1-6; D is uncertain. CDR3 length: 14 amino acids. CDR1 and CDR2 (germline): MNHEY, SVGAGI. V gave up 0 bases and J gave up 10 bases, with 10 bases separating them. CDR3 loop: CASSYSVPSSPLHF. Written as DNA, the CDR3 is TGTGCCAGCAGTTACTCAGTCCCGAGCTCACCCCTCCACTTT.

This clonotype was counted between two and nine times. The V gene is TRBV7-2, the J gene TRBJ2-1, with 7 positions matching TRBD2. After removal of 3 bases from V and 7 bases from J, the junction contained 12 bases not matched to a gene. The CDR3 extends over 16 amino acids. Germline lookup yields CDR1 SGHTA and CDR2 FQGNSA. CDR3 bases: TGTGCCAGCAGCTTTAGCCCCGGGAGGAGTACGAATGAGCAGTTCTTC. This translates into CASSFSPGRSTNEQFF.

This clonotype showed up just a few times. The chain combines TRBV20-1 with TRBJ2-1, with 11 bases that match TRBD2. The trim removed 4 bases at V and 9 bases at J, leaving 11 bases unmatched. This CDR3 spans 15 amino acids. CDR1 and CDR2 from the germline V gene are DFQATT and SNEGSKA (reference sequence). The CDR3 DNA follows: TGCAGTGCTACATTAGCGGGAGGGCGGAGGGGTGAGCAGTTCTTC. Translating it yields CSATLAGGRRGEQFF.

The gene calls are TRBV24-1 and TRBJ2-2; the match to TRBD1 covers 11 bases. The CDR3 is 15 residues long. V lost 8 bases to trimming and J lost 6 bases; unmatched junction nucleotides: 7. The germline V gene encodes CDR1 KGHDR and CDR2 SFDVKD. The chain's CDR3 is CATTSGQGVSGELFF. In nucleotides, the CDR3 is TGTGCCACCACCTCGGGACAGGGGGTTTCCGGGGAGCTGTTTTTT.

This clonotype was seen more than once but under ten times. The chain employs TRBV20-1 and TRBJ2-1; D unclear. The ends were cut back, 4 bases at V and 0 bases at J, with 13 bases in the middle. The CDR3 contains 15 residues. Germline CDR1 and CDR2: DFQATT and SNEGSKA (reference sequence). The CDR3 bases are TGCAGTGCTACACGGACGGCCGACTCCTACAATGAGCAGTTCTTC. It encodes CSATRTADSYNEQFF.

At least ten counts were recorded for this clonotype. The chain links TRBV29-1 to TRBJ2-7, with 8 bases that match TRBD2. Germline lookup yields CDR1 SQVTM and CDR2 ANQGSEA. The CDR3 covers 13 residues. With 6 bases clipped from V and 3 bases from J, the junction kept 7 bases outside the gene matches. The CDR3 is CSVQRESLYEQYF. CDR3 sequence (DNA): TGCAGCGTGCAGCGGGAGAGTCTCTACGAGCAGTACTTC.

This clonotype was recorded a few times. The chain recombines TRBV29-1 with TRBJ2-1; D perhaps matches TRBD2 (5 bases). The CDR3 consists of 13 residues. Trimming took off 3 bases at V and 6 bases at J, with 12 bases between the two ends. Germline V lookup: CDR1 SQVTM, CDR2 ANQGSEA. CDR3: CSVDFNSVNEQFF. DNA for the CDR3: TGCAGCGTTGACTTCAATAGCGTCAATGAGCAGTTCTTC.

This clonotype was detected a few times. The chain joins TRBV7-3 to TRBJ2-1; TRBD2 matches at 13 bases. Trimming removed 5 bases from V and 2 bases from J; junction bases left unmatched: 3. The CDR3 has 16 residues. CDR1 is SGHTA, CDR2 FQGTGA, per germline. This chain's CDR3 is CASSPLAGGAYNEQFF. The CDR3 DNA reads as TGTGCCAGCAGCCCACTAGCGGGAGGGGCCTACAATGAGCAGTTCTTC.

In this sample, this clonotype turned up a few times. The chain recombines TRBV7-9 with TRBJ1-2; D gene ambiguous. V lost 5 bases to trimming and J lost 3 bases, with 7 bases between them. The germline CDR1 and CDR2 sequences are SEHNR and FQNEAQ (reference sequence). The CDR3 consists of 12 residues. The CDR3 region is CASSEGHYGYTF. The CDR3, as DNA: TGTGCCAGCAGCGAAGGACACTATGGCTACACCTTC. Combining the CDR3 with reference TRBV7-9 and TRBJ1-2 gives the whole variable domain DTGVSQNPRHKITKRGQNVTFRCDPISEHNRLYWYRQTLGQGPEFLTYFQNEAQLEKSRLLSDRFSAERPKGSFSTLEIQRTEQGDSAMYLCASSEGHYGYTFGSGTRLTVV.

A few counts support this clonotype. The chain joins TRBV25-1 to TRBJ2-7; 8 bases agree with TRBD2. The CDR3 contains 14 residues. CDR1 is MGHDK, CDR2 SYGVNS, per germline. The trim removed 6 bases at V and 7 bases at J, leaving 11 bases unmatched. This CDR3 is CASRKGGGLGEQYF. Here the CDR3 DNA reads TGTGCCAGCAGGAAGGGCGGGGGGCTAGGTGAGCAGTACTTC.

The V and J genes are TRBV24-1 and TRBJ2-3; D not certain. The V and J ends lost 1 base and 0 bases respectively, with 4 bases between them. The CDR3 contains 14 residues. Germline CDR1 KGHDR, CDR2 SFDVKD. The CDR3 protein is CATSDFGSTDTQYF. CDR3 nucleotide sequence: TGTGCCACCAGTGATTTTGGGAGCACAGATACGCAGTATTTT.

This clonotype was picked up a small number of times. V gene TRBV5-1 combines with J gene TRBJ2-7; TRBD1 agrees at 10 bases. V lost 0 bases, J lost 6 bases, and 6 bases stayed unmatched. This CDR3 is 15 amino acids long. Looked up from germline, CDR1 is SGHRS and CDR2 is YFSETQ. This chain's CDR3 is CASSLAGTGAIEQYF. In DNA, the CDR3 is TGCGCCAGCAGCTTGGCCGGGACAGGGGCGATCGAGCAGTACTTC. The entire variable domain, with the rest obtained from reference TRBV5-1 and TRBJ2-7, is as follows: KAGVTQTPRYLIKTRGQQVTLSCSPISGHRSVSWYQQTPGQGLQFLFEYFSETQRNKGNFPGRFSGRQFSNSRSEMNVSTLELGDSALYLCASSLAGTGAIEQYFGPGTRLTVT.

This clonotype was counted ten times or more. V gene TRBV10-3 combines with J gene TRBJ1-2; 7 nucleotides align to TRBD1. The V and J ends lost 5 bases and 7 bases, in that order; junction bases with no gene match: 7. Germline CDR1 is ENHRY and CDR2 is SYGVKD. This CDR3 has 13 residues. This CDR3 is CAISTGEGAGYTF. DNA of the CDR3: TGTGCCATCAGTACAGGGGAGGGGGCTGGCTACACCTTC.